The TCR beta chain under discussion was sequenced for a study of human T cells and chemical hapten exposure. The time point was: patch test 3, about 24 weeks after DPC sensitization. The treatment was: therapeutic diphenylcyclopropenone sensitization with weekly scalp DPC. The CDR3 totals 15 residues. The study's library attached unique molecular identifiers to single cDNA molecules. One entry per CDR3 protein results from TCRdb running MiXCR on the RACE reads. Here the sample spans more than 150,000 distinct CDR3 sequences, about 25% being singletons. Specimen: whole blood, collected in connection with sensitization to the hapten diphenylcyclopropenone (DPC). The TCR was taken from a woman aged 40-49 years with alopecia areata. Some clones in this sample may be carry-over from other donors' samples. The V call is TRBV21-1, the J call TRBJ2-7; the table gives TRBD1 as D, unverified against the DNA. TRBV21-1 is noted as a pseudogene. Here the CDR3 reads CASSKTRQGPYEQYF. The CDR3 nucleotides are TGTGCCAGCAGCAAAACCCGACAGGGCCCCTACGAGCAGTACTTC.